This T cell receptor (beta chain) appears in the sequencing data of a study of T cell responses to AZD1222 COVID-19 vaccine. The protocol was immunoSEQ multiplex PCR, while the TCRdb copy is restricted to in-frame clones and leaves out a portion. The sample lists about 160,000 clones; roughly 90% were seen once. V lost 0 bases to trimming and J lost 7 bases, with 15 bases between them. The CDR3 extends over 15 amino acids. Germline V gene sequence: CDR1 GTSNPN, CDR2 SVGIG (reference sequence). General study results and limits: Baseline antibody screening turned up just a handful of seropositive AZD1222 recipients. Across the whole spike, CD4 TCRs peaked at regions 160-218 and 743-854. Spike-specific TCR breadth and depth grew following two AZD1222 doses. Donors in the cohort were predominantly white British and more often female, and clonal diversity was possibly underestimated.

Remarks on this clone: What it binds is unknown.

This TCR derives from an adult who received the AZD1222 COVID-19 vaccine. Sequencing was performed on peripheral blood, taken 28 days after the second AZD1222 dose. The chain links TRBV30 to TRBJ1-4, with D uncertain. CDR3 coding DNA: TGTGCCTGGAGTGTACAGTCGGGGTTAGGTGAAAAACTGTTTTTT. This encodes CAWSVQSGLGEKLFF.